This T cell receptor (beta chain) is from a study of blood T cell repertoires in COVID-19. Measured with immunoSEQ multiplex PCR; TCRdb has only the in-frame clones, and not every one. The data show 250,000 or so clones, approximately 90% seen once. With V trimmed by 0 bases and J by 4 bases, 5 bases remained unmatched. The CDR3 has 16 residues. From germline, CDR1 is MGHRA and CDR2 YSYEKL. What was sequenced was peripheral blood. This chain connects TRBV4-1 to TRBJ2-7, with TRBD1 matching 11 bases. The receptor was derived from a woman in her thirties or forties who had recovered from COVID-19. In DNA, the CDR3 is TGCGCCAGCAGCCAAGATTTGGGGGACAGGGGGTACGAGCAGTACTTC. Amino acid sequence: CASSQDLGDRGYEQYF.